This T cell receptor beta chain derives from a study of CD8+CD57+ T cells in acquired aplastic anemia. There are a few counts of this clonotype. Template material for TCR beta VDJ and CDR3 profiling consisted of genomic DNA. TCRdb fed the reads into MiXCR, producing one record per CDR3 protein. The table records roughly 420,000 distinct CDR3 sequences, approximately 70% of them present only once. The source material was sorted CD4+, CD8+, or CD8+CD57+ T cells (not recorded which) from PBMCs. The sequence was collected from a human donor in good health, serving as a control.

CDR3 in amino acids: CASGGTVGTGELFF. In DNA form, the CDR3 reads TGTGCCAGCGGGGGAACAGTTGGTACCGGGGAGCTGTTTTTT. V gene TRBV5-6 combines with J gene TRBJ2-2, with D perhaps given as TRBD1 or TRBD2 (5 bases each). This CDR3 is 14 amino acids long. V was trimmed by 7 bases and J by 5 bases, leaving 15 bases between them. Germline-derived CDR1 and CDR2 are SGHDT and YYEEEE.